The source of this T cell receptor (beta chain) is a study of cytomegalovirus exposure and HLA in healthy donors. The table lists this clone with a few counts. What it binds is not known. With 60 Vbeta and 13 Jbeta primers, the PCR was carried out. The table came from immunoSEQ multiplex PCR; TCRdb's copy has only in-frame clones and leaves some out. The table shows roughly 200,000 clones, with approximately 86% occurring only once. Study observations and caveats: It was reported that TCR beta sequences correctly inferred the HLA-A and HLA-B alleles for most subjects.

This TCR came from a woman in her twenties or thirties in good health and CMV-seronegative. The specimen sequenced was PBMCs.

CDR3 sequence: CASRAQGTGELFF. Written as DNA, the CDR3 is TGTGCCAGCAGGGCGCAGGGCACCGGGGAGCTGTTTTTT. The chain is built from TRBV6-1 and TRBJ2-2; tentatively, D is TRBD1 (5 bases). Germline CDR1 and CDR2: MNHNS and SASEGT. This CDR3 comprises 13 residues. With 6 bases removed from V and 4 bases from J, the gap between germline ends came to 9 bases.